What follows are 5 T cell receptor beta chains derived from one specimen sequenced in a study of T cells in Graves' hyperthyroidism and ophthalmopathy. TCR beta CDR3 region amplification was performed from RNA transcripts. A set of HTBI primers served as the primers for a first-round RT-PCR of the TCR CDR3. Using its own MiXCR run on the multiplex PCR reads, TCRdb lists one record per CDR3 protein. The table has 300,000 to 450,000 distinct CDR3 sequences, approximately 15% seen once. The specimen was blood. The origin of the receptors is a woman in her sixties or seventies with Graves' hyperthyroidism.

The sample holds many counts of this clonotype. V is TRBV20-1 and J is TRBJ1-1, with D possibly TRBD1 on 6 matching bases. The germline gives CDR1 DFQATT, CDR2 SNEGSKA (reference sequence). The V gene lost 0 bases and the J gene lost 3 bases, with 20 bases spanning the gap. CDR3 size: 17 residues. CDR3 in amino acids: CSARDRFRGAMDTEAFF. Here the CDR3 DNA reads TGCAGTGCTAGAGATAGGTTCAGGGGTGCGATGGACACTGAAGCTTTCTTT.

This clonotype was observed many times. The V gene is TRBV18, the J gene TRBJ1-1, with TRBD1 matching 7 bases. V lost 4 bases to trimming and J lost 5 bases; unmatched junction nucleotides: 10. The CDR3 covers 15 residues. Germline V gives CDR1 KGHSH, CDR2 LQKENI. CDR3 loop: CASSLTGTEGTEAFF. The CDR3 coding sequence is TGTGCCAGCTCACTTACCGGGACAGAAGGGACTGAAGCTTTCTTT.

This clonotype was seen many times. This chain links TRBV19 with TRBJ2-7; D remains unclear. This CDR3 is 13 amino acids long. Germline CDR1 reads LNHDA; CDR2 reads SQIVND (reference sequence). The V and J ends lost 3 bases and 2 bases respectively, with 8 bases between them. CDR3 nucleotide sequence: TGTGCCAGTAGTATGGTCAGCACCTACGAGCAGTACTTC. Protein product: CASSMVSTYEQYF. The complete variable domain, with remaining parts taken from reference TRBV19 and TRBJ2-7, reads DGGITQSPKYLFRKEGQNVTLSCEQNLNHDAMYWYRQDPGQGLRLIYYSQIVNDFQKGDIAEGYSVSREKKESFPLTVTSAQKNPTAFYLCASSMVSTYEQYFGPGTRLTVT.

Concerning this clonotype: One base away lies a much larger clone, so this may be a sequencing read error. The chain links TRBV9 to TRBJ2-7; D not certain. This CDR3 is 15 amino acids long. The germline CDR1 and CDR2 sequences are SGDLS and YYNGEE. Trimming shortened V by 1 base and J by 6 bases, and 17 bases separated the two germline ends. The CDR3 DNA reads as TGTGCCAGCAGCGTACTGTGGGATTTGTCGAGCGAGCAGTACTTC. It specifies CASSVLWDLSSEQYF.

This chain links TRBV2 with TRBJ1-2, with a weak D call TRBD1 (6 bases). CDR1 and CDR2 (germline): SNHLY, FYNNEI. Trimming left V 1 base short and J 3 bases short, with 15 bases between. This CDR3 has 16 residues. CDR3 sequence (DNA): TGTGCCAGCAGTGAAGGGGACACCATGGAGGACTATGGCTACACCTTC. Protein sequence: CASSEGDTMEDYGYTF. Together with reference TRBV2 and TRBJ1-2, the CDR3 gives the full variable domain: EPEVTQTPSHQVTQMGQEVILRCVPISNHLYFYWYRQILGQKVEFLVSFYNNEISEKSEIFDDQFSVERPDGSNFTLKIRSTKLEDSAMYFCASSEGDTMEDYGYTFGSGTRLTVV.